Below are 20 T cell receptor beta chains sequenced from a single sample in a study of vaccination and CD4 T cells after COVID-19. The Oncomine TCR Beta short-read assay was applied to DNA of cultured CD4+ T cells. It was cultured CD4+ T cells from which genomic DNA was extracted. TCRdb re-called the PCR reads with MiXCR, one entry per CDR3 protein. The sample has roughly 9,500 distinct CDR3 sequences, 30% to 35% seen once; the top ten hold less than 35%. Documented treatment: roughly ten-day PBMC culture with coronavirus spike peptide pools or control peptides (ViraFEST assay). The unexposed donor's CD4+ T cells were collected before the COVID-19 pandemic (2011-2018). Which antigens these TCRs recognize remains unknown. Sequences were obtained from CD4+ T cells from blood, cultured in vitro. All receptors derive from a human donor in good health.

The chain's CDR3 is CASSLGALRQETQYF. The CDR3 nucleotides read TGTGCCAGCAGTTTAGGGGCGTTACGGCAAGAGACCCAGTACTTC. The V call is TRBV12-3 or TRBV12-4, the J call TRBJ2-5, with D hard to call. Deletions cut 1 base from V and 2 bases from J, with 11 bases between. There are 15 residues in the CDR3.

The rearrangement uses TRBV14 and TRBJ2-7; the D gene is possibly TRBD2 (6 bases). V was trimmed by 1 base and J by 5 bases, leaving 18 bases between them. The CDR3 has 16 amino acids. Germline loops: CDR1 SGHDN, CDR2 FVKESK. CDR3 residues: CASSQVGLRDSNEQYF. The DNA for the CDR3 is TGTGCCAGCAGCCAAGTCGGTCTGCGGGATAGTAACGAGCAGTACTTC.

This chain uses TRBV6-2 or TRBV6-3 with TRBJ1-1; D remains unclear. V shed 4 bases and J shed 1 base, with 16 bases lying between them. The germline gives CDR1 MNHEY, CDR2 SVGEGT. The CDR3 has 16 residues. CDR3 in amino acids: CASSWTPNSKNTEAFF. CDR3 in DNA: TGTGCCAGCAGTTGGACCCCCAATAGCAAGAACACTGAAGCTTTCTTT.

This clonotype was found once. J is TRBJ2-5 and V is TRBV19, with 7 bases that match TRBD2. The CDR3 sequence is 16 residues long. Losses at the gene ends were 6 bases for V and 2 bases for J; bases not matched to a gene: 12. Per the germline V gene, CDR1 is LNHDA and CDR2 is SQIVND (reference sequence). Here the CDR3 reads CASSISLASGQETQYF. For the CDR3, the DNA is TGTGCCAGTAGCATATCCCTGGCTAGCGGACAAGAGACCCAGTACTTC.

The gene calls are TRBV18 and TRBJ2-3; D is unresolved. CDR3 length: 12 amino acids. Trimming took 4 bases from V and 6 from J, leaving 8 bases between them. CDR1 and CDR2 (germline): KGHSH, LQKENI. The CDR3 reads CASSLRTDTQYF. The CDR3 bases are TGTGCCAGCTCACTCCGGACGGATACGCAGTATTTT.

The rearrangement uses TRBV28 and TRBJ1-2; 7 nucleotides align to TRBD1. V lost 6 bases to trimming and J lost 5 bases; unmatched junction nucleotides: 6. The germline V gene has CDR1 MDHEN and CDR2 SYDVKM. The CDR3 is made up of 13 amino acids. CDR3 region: CASRDTGEYGYTF. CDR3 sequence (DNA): TGTGCCAGCAGGGATACAGGGGAGTATGGCTACACCTTC.

For the CDR3, the DNA is TGTGCCAGCAGTTACGAACCTTGGGCCGGGGAGCTGTTTTTT. As protein: CASSYEPWAGELFF. The J gene is TRBJ2-2, the V gene TRBV6-5; D not certain. The CDR3 covers 14 residues. Germline lookup yields CDR1 MNHEY and CDR2 SVGAGI. Trimming took off 2 bases at V and 6 bases at J, with 10 bases between the two ends.

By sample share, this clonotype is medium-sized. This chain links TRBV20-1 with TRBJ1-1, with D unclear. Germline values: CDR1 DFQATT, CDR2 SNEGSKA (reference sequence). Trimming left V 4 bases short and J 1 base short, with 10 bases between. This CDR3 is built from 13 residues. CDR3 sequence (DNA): TGCAGTGCTAACCGGAGTCCGAACACTGAAGCTTTCTTT. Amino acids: CSANRSPNTEAFF.

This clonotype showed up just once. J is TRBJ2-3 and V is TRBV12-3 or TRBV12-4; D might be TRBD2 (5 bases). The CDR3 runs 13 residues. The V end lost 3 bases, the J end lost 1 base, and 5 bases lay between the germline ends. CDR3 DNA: TGTGCCAGCAGTTTCGGGGGCACAGATACGCAGTATTTT. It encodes CASSFGGTDTQYF.

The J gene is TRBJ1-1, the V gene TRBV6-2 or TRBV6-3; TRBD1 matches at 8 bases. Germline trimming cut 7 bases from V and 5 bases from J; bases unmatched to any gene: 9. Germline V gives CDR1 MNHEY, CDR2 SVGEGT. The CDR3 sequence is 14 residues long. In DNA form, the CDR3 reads TGTGCCAGCATAAACGGGGACAGGCTAACTGAAGCTTTCTTT. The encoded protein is CASINGDRLTEAFF.

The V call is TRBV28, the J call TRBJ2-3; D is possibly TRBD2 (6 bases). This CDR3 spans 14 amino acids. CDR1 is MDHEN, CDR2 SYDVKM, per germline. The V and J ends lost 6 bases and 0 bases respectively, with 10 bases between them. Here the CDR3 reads CASRPEGSTDTQYF. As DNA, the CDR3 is TGTGCCAGCAGACCGGAGGGAAGCACAGATACGCAGTATTTT.

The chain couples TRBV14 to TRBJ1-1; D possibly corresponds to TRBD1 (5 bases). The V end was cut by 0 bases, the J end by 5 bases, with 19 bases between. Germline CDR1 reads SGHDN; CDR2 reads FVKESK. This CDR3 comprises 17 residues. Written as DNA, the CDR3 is TGTGCCAGCAGCCAAGAGCCGGGGTGGGACCCTGGGACTGAAGCTTTCTTT. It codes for CASSQEPGWDPGTEAFF. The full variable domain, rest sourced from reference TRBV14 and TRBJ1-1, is EAGVTQFPSHSVIEKGQTVTLRCDPISGHDNLYWYRRVMGKEIKFLLHFVKESKQDESGMPNNRFLAERTGGTYSTLKVQPAELEDSGVYFCASSQEPGWDPGTEAFFGQGTRLTVV.

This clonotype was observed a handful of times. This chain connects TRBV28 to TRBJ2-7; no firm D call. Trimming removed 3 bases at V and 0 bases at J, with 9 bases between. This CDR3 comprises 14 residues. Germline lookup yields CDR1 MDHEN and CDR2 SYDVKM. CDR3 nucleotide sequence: TGTGCCAGCAGTTTGCAAGGGTACTCCTACGAGCAGTACTTC. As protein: CASSLQGYSYEQYF.

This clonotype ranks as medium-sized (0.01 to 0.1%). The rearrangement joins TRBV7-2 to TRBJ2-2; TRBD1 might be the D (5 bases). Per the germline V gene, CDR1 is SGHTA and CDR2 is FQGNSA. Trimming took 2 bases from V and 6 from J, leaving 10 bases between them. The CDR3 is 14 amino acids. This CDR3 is CASSLMSGPGELFF. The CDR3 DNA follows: TGTGCCAGCAGCTTAATGTCAGGGCCCGGGGAGCTGTTTTTT.

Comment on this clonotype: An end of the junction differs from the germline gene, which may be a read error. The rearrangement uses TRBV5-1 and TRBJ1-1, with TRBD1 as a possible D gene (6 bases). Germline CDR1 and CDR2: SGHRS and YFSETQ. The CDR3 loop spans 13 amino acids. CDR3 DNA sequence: TGCGCCAGCGGCTTCAACAGGGAAACTGAAGCTTTCTTT. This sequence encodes CASGFNRETEAFF. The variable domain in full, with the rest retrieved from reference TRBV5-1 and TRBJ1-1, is KAGVTQTPRYLIKTRGQQVTLSCSPISGHRSVSWYQQTPGQGLQFLFEYFSETQRNKGNFPGRFSGRQFSNSRSEMNVSTLELGDSALYLCASGFNRETEAFFGQGTRLTVV.

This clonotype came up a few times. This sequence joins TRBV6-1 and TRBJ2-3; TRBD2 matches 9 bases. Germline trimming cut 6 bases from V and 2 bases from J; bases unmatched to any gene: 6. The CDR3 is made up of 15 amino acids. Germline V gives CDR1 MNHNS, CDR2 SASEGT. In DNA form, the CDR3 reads TGTGCCAGCAGGGACCGGGGACTAGCCACAGATACGCAGTATTTT. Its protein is CASRDRGLATDTQYF.

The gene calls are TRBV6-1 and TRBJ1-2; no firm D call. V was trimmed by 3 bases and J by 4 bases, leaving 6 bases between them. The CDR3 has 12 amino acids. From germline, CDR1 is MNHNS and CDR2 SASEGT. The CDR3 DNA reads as TGTGCCAGCAGTGACCAAGGCTATGGCTACACCTTC. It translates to CASSDQGYGYTF.

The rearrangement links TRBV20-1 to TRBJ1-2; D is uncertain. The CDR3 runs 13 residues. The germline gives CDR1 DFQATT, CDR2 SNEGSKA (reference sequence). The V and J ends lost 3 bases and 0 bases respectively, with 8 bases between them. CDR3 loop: CSARSAPNYGYTF. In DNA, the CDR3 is TGCAGTGCTAGGTCAGCTCCTAACTATGGCTACACCTTC.

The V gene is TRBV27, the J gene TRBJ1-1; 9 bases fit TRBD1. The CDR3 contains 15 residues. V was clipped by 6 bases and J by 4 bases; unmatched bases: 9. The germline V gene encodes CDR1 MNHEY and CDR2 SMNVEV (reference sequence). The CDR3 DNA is TGTGCCAGCAGGCTACAGGGGGCTCGGGGCACTGAAGCTTTCTTT. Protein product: CASRLQGARGTEAFF.

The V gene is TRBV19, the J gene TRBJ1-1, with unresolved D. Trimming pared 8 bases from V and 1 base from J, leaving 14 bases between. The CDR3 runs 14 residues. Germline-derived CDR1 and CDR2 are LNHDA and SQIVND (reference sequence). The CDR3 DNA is TGTGCCAGTGCGATTCACTACAGGAACACTGAAGCTTTCTTT. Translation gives CASAIHYRNTEAFF.